This entry features one TCR beta chain sequence. This entry is derived from a study of blood T cell repertoires in COVID-19. Study summary: Acute-phase and convalescent COVID-19 samples originated in the United States, Italy and Spain.

Libraries were prepared by immunoSEQ multiplex PCR; TCRdb keeps only in-frame clonotypes and omits some of them. Of approximately 440,000 clones in the sample, about 85% were seen once. The sequence came from a woman aged 18-29 years who had recovered from COVID-19. The sample comprised PBMCs or T cells enriched from blood (not recorded which).

CDR3 DNA: TGTGCCAGTACCACTAGCGGGGGGGCGAATGAGCAGTTCTTC. Protein product: CASTTSGGANEQFF. The J gene is TRBJ2-1, the V gene TRBV19, with 13 bases lining up with TRBD2. CDR1 LNHDA and CDR2 SQIVND come from the germline V gene (reference sequence). This CDR3 has 14 amino acids. The junction had 4 bases not matched to a gene; V was cut back by 7 bases and J by 7 bases.